A single sample is the source of the 14 T cell receptor beta chains below, sequenced in a study of blood T cells in healthy people across ages. With a J-beta primer mix and a sample-barcoded 5' primer, a second PCR ran about 7 to 12 cycles. MiXCR, run by TCRdb on the 5' RACE reads, gives a single entry per CDR3 protein. The data hold roughly 700,000 distinct CDR3 sequences, with around 45% observed a single time. Sequencing was done on a sample of blood. The origin of the receptors is a woman aged 55-75 years in good health.

The V call is TRBV3-1, the J call TRBJ1-1; 9 bases agree with TRBD1. Per the germline V gene, CDR1 is LGHDT and CDR2 is YNNKEL (reference sequence). V shed 1 base and J 2 bases; nucleotides not matched to a gene: 11. There are 18 residues in the CDR3. The CDR3 bases are TGTGCCAGCAGCCAAGGGTGGGGACAGGGAAGGAGAAACACTGAAGCTTTCTTT. It specifies CASSQGWGQGRRNTEAFF.

This sequence joins TRBV29-1 and TRBJ2-1; TRBD1 or TRBD2 may be the D gene (5 bases each). The CDR3 consists of 16 residues. The germline V and J ends were trimmed by 7 bases and 1 base, with 20 bases remaining between them. Germline assignment: CDR1 SQVTM and CDR2 ANQGSEA. CDR3 DNA: TGCAGCGCCGAGGTGGGGGAAGCCGGGTCCTACAATGAGCAGTTCTTC. Residues: CSAEVGEAGSYNEQFF.

This clonotype has only a few counts. The V gene is TRBV10-3, the J gene TRBJ2-5; 7 bases map to TRBD1. Trimming removed 3 bases from V and 4 bases from J; junction bases left unmatched: 2. The germline gives CDR1 ENHRY, CDR2 SYGVKD. This CDR3 has 13 amino acids. The CDR3 region is CAISDYRGETQYF. The CDR3 coding sequence is TGTGCCATCAGTGACTACAGGGGAGAGACCCAGTACTTC.

The rearrangement joins TRBV7-9 to TRBJ2-3, with 8 bases matching TRBD2. This CDR3 contains 15 residues. CDR1 is SEHNR and CDR2 is FQNEAQ in the germline V gene (reference sequence). Germline trimming cut 4 bases from V and 8 bases from J; bases unmatched to any gene: 11. CDR3 residues: CASSSQAGVIATQYF. The CDR3 bases are TGTGCCAGCAGCTCCCAAGCGGGAGTAATAGCTACGCAGTATTTT.

A few counts support this clonotype. The V and J genes are TRBV2 and TRBJ1-2; D might be TRBD1 (6 bases). The CDR3 length is 13 residues. V shed 7 bases and J shed 6 bases, with 15 bases lying between them. Germline values: CDR1 SNHLY, CDR2 FYNNEI. The DNA of the CDR3 is TGTGCCAGCACGGGTTGGGGGCTTAATGGCTACACCTTC. This gives the protein CASTGWGLNGYTF.

J is TRBJ1-1 and V is TRBV20-1, with D possibly being TRBD1 (5 bases). The V end lost 6 bases, the J end lost 8 bases, and 13 bases lay between the germline ends. In germline, CDR1 is DFQATT, CDR2 SNEGSKA (reference sequence). The CDR3 contains 11 residues. CDR3 region: CSARLRQEAFF. CDR3 sequence (DNA): TGCAGTGCCAGACTCCGACAGGAAGCTTTCTTT.

As DNA, the CDR3 is TGCAGTGCTACCCCTAGGGCTAGCGGAACCTACGAGCAGTACTTC. The encoded protein is CSATPRASGTYEQYF. The rearrangement links TRBV20-1 to TRBJ2-7; 7 positions match TRBD2. With 4 bases clipped from V and 2 bases from J, the junction kept 11 bases outside the gene matches. CDR1 and CDR2 from the germline V gene are DFQATT and SNEGSKA (reference sequence). This CDR3 is 15 amino acids long.

This clonotype was picked up one time. The V call is TRBV30, the J call TRBJ1-1, with TRBD1 matching 8 bases. V lost 3 bases and J lost 1; bases outside the gene matches: 4. This CDR3 has 14 residues. Germline V gene lookup returns CDR1 GTSNPN and CDR2 SVGIG (reference sequence). DNA for the CDR3: TGTGCCTGGAGCCACGGGACAGGGAACACTGAAGCTTTCTTT. Translated, it gives CAWSHGTGNTEAFF.

The chain links TRBV15 to TRBJ2-1; D is undetermined. V was cut by 0 bases and J by 10 bases, with 10 bases left in between. The CDR3 runs to 13 residues. In germline, CDR1 is LNHNV, CDR2 YYDKDF (reference sequence). CDR3 amino acids: CATSRDLREEQFF. The DNA for the CDR3 is TGTGCCACCAGCAGAGATCTAAGGGAAGAGCAGTTCTTC.

V is TRBV2 and J is TRBJ2-4; no clear D. The DNA end is more similar to TRBJ2-7, so the J call may be wrong. The germline V gene has CDR1 SNHLY and CDR2 FYNNEI. The CDR3 loop spans 14 amino acids. CDR3 region: CASSESPSIHEQYF. CDR3 bases: TGTGCCAGCAGTGAATCGCCGAGTATCCACGAGCAGTACTTC.

This rearrangement joins TRBV7-3 to TRBJ1-1; maybe TRBD1 (6 bases). Germline CDR1 and CDR2: SGHTA and FQGTGA. The CDR3 length is 15 residues. The germline V and J ends were trimmed by 0 bases and 4 bases, with 12 bases remaining between them. The CDR3 is CASSLTPGASTEAFF. In nucleotides, the CDR3 is TGTGCCAGCAGCTTAACCCCAGGGGCGAGCACTGAAGCTTTCTTT. The full variable domain, rest sourced from reference TRBV7-3 and TRBJ1-1, is GAGVSQTPSNKVTEKGKYVELRCDPISGHTALYWYRQSLGQGPEFLIYFQGTGAADDSGLPNDRFFAVRPEGSVSTLKIQRTERGDSAVYLCASSLTPGASTEAFFGQGTRLTVV.

This clonotype was detected only a few times. The chain has TRBV7-3 and TRBJ2-7; TRBD1 might be the D (6 bases). V was shortened by 4 bases and J by 8 bases, with 12 bases between the two germline ends. The CDR3 is made up of 12 amino acids. Per germline, CDR1 SGHTA and CDR2 FQGTGA. This chain's CDR3 is CASSSPDRKQYF. The CDR3 region has the DNA TGTGCCAGCAGCTCACCCGACAGGAAGCAGTACTTC. Full variable domain (rest looked up from reference TRBV7-3 and TRBJ2-7): GAGVSQTPSNKVTEKGKYVELRCDPISGHTALYWYRQSLGQGPEFLIYFQGTGAADDSGLPNDRFFAVRPEGSVSTLKIQRTERGDSAVYLCASSSPDRKQYFGPGTRLTVT.

This clonotype was seen only a few times. The genes are TRBV4-2 and TRBJ1-4; possible D gene TRBD1, 6 bases. V was trimmed by 4 bases and J by 13 bases, leaving 22 bases between them. The CDR3 totals 15 residues. Germline lookup yields CDR1 LGHNA and CDR2 YNFKEQ. The chain's CDR3 is CASSLGTSFNEGLFF. The CDR3 DNA reads TGTGCCAGCAGCCTCGGGACATCTTTTAATGAAGGACTGTTTTTT.

The genes are TRBV12-3 or TRBV12-4 and TRBJ2-3; 8 bases are shared with TRBD2. J lost 5 bases, V lost 5 bases, and 6 bases had no gene match. This CDR3 is 14 amino acids long. As DNA, the CDR3 is TGTGCCAGCAGTGAGCGGGAGTATAGAGATACGCAGTATTTT. This translates into CASSEREYRDTQYF.